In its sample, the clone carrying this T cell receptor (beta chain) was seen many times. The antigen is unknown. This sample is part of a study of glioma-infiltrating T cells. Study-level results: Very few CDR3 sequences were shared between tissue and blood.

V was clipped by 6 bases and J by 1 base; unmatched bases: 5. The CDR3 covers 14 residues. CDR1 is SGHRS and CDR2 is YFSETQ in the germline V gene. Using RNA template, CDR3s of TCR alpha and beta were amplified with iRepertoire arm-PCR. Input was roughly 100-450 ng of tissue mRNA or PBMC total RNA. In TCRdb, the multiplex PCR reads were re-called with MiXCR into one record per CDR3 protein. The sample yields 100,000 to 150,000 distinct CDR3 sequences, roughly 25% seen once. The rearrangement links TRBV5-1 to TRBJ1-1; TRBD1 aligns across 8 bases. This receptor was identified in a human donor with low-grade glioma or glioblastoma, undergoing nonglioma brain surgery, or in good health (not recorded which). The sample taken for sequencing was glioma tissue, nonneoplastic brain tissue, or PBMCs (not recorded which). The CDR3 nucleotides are TGCGCCAGCATTTCCGGGACAGGGAACACTGAAGCTTTCTTT. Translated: CASISGTGNTEAFF.